Listed below are T cell receptor beta chains from one sample, sequenced in a study of blood T cell repertoires in COVID-19. Assay used: immunoSEQ multiplex PCR; TCRdb lists only in-frame clones, some missing. The repertoire includes under 400,000 clones, approximately 89% of them detected once, and just under 4% sits in the top ten. The sample taken for sequencing was peripheral blood. These receptors came from a woman aged 60-75 years with COVID-19, enrolled during active disease. CDR3s include the opening cysteine and the closing phenylalanine or tryptophan. Fields, in order: clone size, V gene, CDR3 length, J gene, D gene, CDR3 protein, CDR3 DNA. D genes are given only for firm matches. The size entry is marked missing in some rows and otherwise reads once, few, many or a size class.

-,TRBV5-1,14,TRBJ1-2,TRBD1,CASSRDRDLYGYTF,TGCGCCAGCAGCCGGGACAGGGATCTCTATGGCTACACCTTC
-,TRBV6-5,14,TRBJ1-4,TRBD1,CASSIQGDVEKLFF,TGTGCCAGCAGTATACAGGGGGACGTGGAAAAACTGTTTTTT
-,TRBV7-2,16,TRBJ1-4,-,CASSLFAAATNEKLFF,TGTGCCAGCAGCTTATTTGCGGCTGCAACTAATGAAAAACTGTTTTTT
-,TRBV5-1,14,TRBJ2-7,TRBD1,CASSPGQGFDEQYF,TGCGCCAGCAGCCCGGGACAGGGATTCGACGAGCAGTACTTC
-,TRBV6-5,14,TRBJ1-1,-,CASSPLRVSTEAFF,TGTGCCAGCAGCCCCTTGAGGGTATCGACTGAAGCTTTCTTT
-,TRBV5-4,16,TRBJ2-2,-,CASSLALGRNTGELFF,TGTGCCAGCAGCTTGGCATTGGGGCGCAACACCGGGGAGCTGTTTTTT
-,TRBV5-5,15,TRBJ2-3,TRBD1,CASSFLGQGVDTQYF,TGTGCCAGCAGCTTCCTGGGACAGGGGGTGGATACGCAGTATTTT
-,TRBV19,13,TRBJ1-1,-,CASSPGRGTEAFF,TGTGCCAGTAGCCCCGGGCGGGGCACTGAAGCTTTCTTT
-,TRBV12-3/TRBV12-4,13,TRBJ1-1,-,CASTRQVNTEAFF,TGTGCCAGCACCCGACAGGTCAACACTGAAGCTTTCTTT
once,TRBV7-3,14,TRBJ2-1,-,CASSPPNSLYEQFF,TGTGCCAGCAGCCCCCCCAATAGCTTGTATGAGCAGTTCTTC
once,TRBV12-3/TRBV12-4,13,TRBJ1-2,-,CASGRGGFYGYTF,TGTGCCAGCGGGAGGGGGGGTTTCTATGGCTACACCTTC
-,TRBV6-1,13,TRBJ1-2,-,CASSEQQGIGYTF,TGTGCCAGCAGTGAACAACAGGGAATTGGCTACACCTTC
-,TRBV10-3,18,TRBJ1-6,TRBD1,CAISEGGQGSSYNSPLHF,TGTGCCATCAGTGAGGGGGGACAGGGGAGCTCCTATAATTCACCCCTCCACTTT